This passage covers 18 T cell receptor beta chains from one sample sequenced in a study of regulatory T cells in long-lasting Graves disease. Time point indicated: newly diagnosed GD, antithyroid drugs for less than 3 months. The authors made the TCR library using RNA they extracted from PBMCs. Combining iRepertoire HTBI primers with Arm-PCR of CDR3 regions, the authors built TCR beta libraries. Using its own MiXCR run on the multiplex PCR reads, TCRdb lists one record per CDR3 protein. The table lists around 500,000 distinct CDR3 sequences, roughly 14% of them singletons. The sample was also reused in another study, on T cells in Graves' hyperthyroidism and ophthalmopathy.

Sequencing was performed on peripheral blood mononuclear cells (PBMCs), taken at new diagnosis, from a patient treated with antithyroid drugs. The receptors come from a man under 40 with Graves disease.

This chain links TRBV9 with TRBJ2-7; 7 positions match TRBD2. This CDR3 has 15 residues. J gave up 3 bases and V 0 bases, and 6 bases lay outside the gene matches. Germline CDR1 is SGDLS and CDR2 is YYNGEE. CDR3 sequence reads: CASSVEASGDYEQYF. CDR3 in DNA: TGTGCCAGCAGCGTAGAGGCTAGCGGAGACTACGAGCAGTACTTC.

This clonotype was seen repeatedly, ten times or more. The rearrangement joins TRBV11-2 to TRBJ2-1; 9 bases align to TRBD2. J was trimmed by 6 bases and V by 5 bases; bases with no gene match: 8. The CDR3 runs to 15 residues. Germline CDR1 and CDR2: SGHAT and FQNNGV. Here the CDR3 reads CASSPLSGRSNEQFF. CDR3 in DNA: TGTGCCAGCAGCCCCCTGAGCGGGAGGAGCAATGAGCAGTTCTTC. The full variable domain, in which reference TRBV11-2 and TRBJ2-1 provide the parts outside the CDR3, is EAGVAQSPRYKIIEKRQSVAFWCNPISGHATLYWYQQILGQGPKLLIQFQNNGVVDDSQLPKDRFSAERLKGVDSTLKIQPAKLEDSAVYLCASSPLSGRSNEQFFGPGTRLTVL.

This clonotype was recorded at least ten times. The rearrangement links TRBV28 to TRBJ1-2, with a tentative D call TRBD1 (6 bases). Germline values: CDR1 MDHEN, CDR2 SYDVKM. This CDR3 is built from 15 residues. Trimming removed 6 bases from V and 0 bases from J, with 14 bases in between. CDR3 DNA sequence: TGTGCCAGCAGGCCACAGGGCCTGGCTAACTATGGCTACACCTTC. Its translation: CASRPQGLANYGYTF.

Turning to this clonotype: It is likely a read error, because the conserved phenylalanine at the end of the CDR3 is missing. In nucleotides, the CDR3 is TGTGCCAGCAGCGTAGTCGCAGGATCCTCTGGGGCCAACGTCCTGACTTTA. Translating it yields CASSVVAGSSGANVLTL. V is TRBV9 and J is TRBJ2-6; no clear D. Trimming pared 0 bases from V and 0 bases from J, leaving 10 bases between. The CDR3 has 17 residues. Germline V lookup: CDR1 SGDLS, CDR2 YYNGEE.

This clonotype was seen a handful of times. The V call is TRBV6-1, the J call TRBJ2-5; D is possibly TRBD1 or TRBD2 (5 bases each). Deletions cut 8 bases from V and 7 bases from J, with 17 bases between. The CDR3 is made up of 13 amino acids. CDR1 is MNHNS, CDR2 SASEGT, per germline. For the CDR3, the DNA is TGTGCCAGCTCGAGTCTGGGGGAAGGGACCCAGTACTTC. Translation gives CASSSLGEGTQYF.

This clonotype appeared many times. The chain couples TRBV18 to TRBJ2-1, with TRBD2 matching over 8 bases. Germline trimming cut 3 bases from V and 8 bases from J; bases unmatched to any gene: 12. The CDR3 is 16 residues long. Germline lookup yields CDR1 KGHSH and CDR2 LQKENI. CDR3 in amino acids: CASSPLSGEGQDEQFF. CDR3 DNA sequence: TGTGCCAGCTCACCTCTTAGCGGGGAGGGCCAGGATGAGCAGTTCTTC. The full variable domain, its missing parts supplied by reference TRBV18 and TRBJ2-1, is NAGVMQNPRHLVRRRGQEARLRCSPMKGHSHVYWYRQLPEEGLKFMVYLQKENIIDESGMPKERFSAEFPKEGPSILRIQQVVRGDSAAYFCASSPLSGEGQDEQFFGPGTRLTVL.

The sample holds many counts of this clonotype. The chain employs TRBV6-5 and TRBJ2-4; D unclear. This CDR3 has 16 residues. Germline lookup yields CDR1 MNHEY and CDR2 SVGAGI. Trimming stripped 0 bases from V and 0 bases from J, with 9 bases between. CDR3 DNA: TGTGCCAGCAGTTACTCGATAATACTAGCCAAAAACATTCAGTACTTC. It codes for CASSYSIILAKNIQYF.

This chain joins TRBV19 and TRBJ2-3, with 10 bases matching TRBD1. CDR3 length: 14 amino acids. J was trimmed by 3 bases and V by 3 bases; bases with no gene match: 0. Germline CDR1 LNHDA, CDR2 SQIVND (reference sequence). The CDR3 spells CASSMGQGTDTQYF. CDR3 DNA sequence: TGTGCCAGTAGTATGGGACAGGGGACAGATACGCAGTATTTT.

This clonotype was picked up many times. The chain links TRBV24-1 to TRBJ2-7; D is unresolved. CDR1 is KGHDR and CDR2 is SFDVKD in the germline V gene. The CDR3 length is 12 residues. V was pared by 10 bases and J by 2 bases, with 11 bases between. CDR3 sequence: CATHAYTYEQYF. CDR3 coding DNA: TGTGCCACACACGCATATACCTACGAGCAGTACTTC.

Written as DNA, the CDR3 is TGTGCCAGCAGCTTAGGGAGGGCCAGGTACAATGAGCAGTTCTTC. Its protein is CASSLGRARYNEQFF. The chain recombines TRBV7-2 with TRBJ2-1; tentatively, D is TRBD2 (6 bases). Per germline, CDR1 SGHTA and CDR2 FQGNSA. The CDR3 consists of 15 residues. V was trimmed by 1 base and J by 4 bases, leaving 11 bases between them.

This clonotype was seen ten or more times. The chain employs TRBV7-2 and TRBJ1-1; D is possibly TRBD1 (6 bases). Trimming took off 5 bases at V and 5 bases at J, with 21 bases between the two ends. Germline V lookup: CDR1 SGHTA, CDR2 FQGNSA. CDR3 length: 16 amino acids. The CDR3 bases are TGTGCCAGCAGCCGCCGCCCTGACAGGAGAGGAACTGAAGCTTTCTTT. Translating gives CASSRRPDRRGTEAFF. The variable domain in full, with the rest retrieved from reference TRBV7-2 and TRBJ1-1, is GAGVSQSPSNKVTEKGKDVELRCDPISGHTALYWYRQSLGQGLEFLIYFQGNSAPDKSGLPSDRFSAERTGGSVSTLTIQRTQQEDSAVYLCASSRRPDRRGTEAFFGQGTRLTVV.

This clonotype was seen many times. V and J are TRBV2 and TRBJ2-1, with 9 bases lining up with TRBD2. J gave up 8 bases and V 7 bases, and 15 bases lay outside the gene matches. Looked up from germline, CDR1 is SNHLY and CDR2 is FYNNEI. This CDR3 is built from 16 residues. CDR3 sequence (DNA): TGTGCCAGCATCCTCTCCGAGCTAGCGGGATCGCATGAGCAGTTCTTC. This gives the protein CASILSELAGSHEQFF.

The chain is built from TRBV20-1 and TRBJ1-3; D remains ambiguous. CDR1 and CDR2 from the germline V gene are DFQATT and SNEGSKA (reference sequence). The V gene lost 3 bases and the J gene lost 1 base, with 13 bases spanning the gap. The CDR3 contains 15 residues. The CDR3 sequence: CSARRIGVSGNTIYF. Written as DNA, the CDR3 is TGCAGTGCTAGGCGGATCGGGGTTTCTGGAAACACCATATATTTT.

The genes are TRBV12-3 or TRBV12-4 and TRBJ1-3; D is unclear. CDR3 size: 11 residues. Trimming removed 3 bases from V and 8 bases from J, with 5 bases in between. CDR3 DNA sequence: TGTGCCAGCAGTTTTGGGGACACCATATATTTT. It yields the protein CASSFGDTIYF.

This chain uses TRBV2 with TRBJ1-1, with a possible D match to TRBD1 (6 bases). Germline CDR1 is SNHLY and CDR2 is FYNNEI. The CDR3 contains 12 residues. Trimming cost V 8 bases and J 6 bases, with 13 bases left between them. CDR3 in DNA: TGTGCCAGCGATTGGGGGGCAGCTGAAGCTTTCTTT. Translating it yields CASDWGAAEAFF. The whole variable domain, remainder taken from reference TRBV2 and TRBJ1-1, is EPEVTQTPSHQVTQMGQEVILRCVPISNHLYFYWYRQILGQKVEFLVSFYNNEISEKSEIFDDQFSVERPDGSNFTLKIRSTKLEDSAMYFCASDWGAAEAFFGQGTRLTVV.

At least ten counts were recorded for this clonotype. The chain is built from TRBV28 and TRBJ2-7; TRBD2 agrees at 9 bases. The CDR3 contains 14 residues. V dropped 2 bases and J dropped 5; count of bases not matched to a gene: 4. Germline V lookup: CDR1 MDHEN, CDR2 SYDVKM. CDR3 sequence: CASSLSGRTNEQYF. CDR3 sequence (DNA): TGTGCCAGCAGTTTAAGCGGGAGGACGAACGAGCAGTACTTC.

In its sample, this clonotype was seen many times. V usage is TRBV12-3 or TRBV12-4 and J usage is TRBJ2-3; a possible D gene is TRBD2 (6 bases). The better agreement between TRBJ2-5 and the DNA end casts doubt on the J call. The CDR3 runs to 15 residues. Here the CDR3 reads CASSLPTGALETQYF. CDR3 nucleotides: TGTGCCAGCAGTTTGCCAACGGGAGCCTTGGAGACCCAGTACTTC.

In this sample, this clonotype turned up many times. The chain has TRBV20-1 and TRBJ2-5; TRBD2 agrees at 7 bases. The junction had 3 bases not matched to a gene; V was cut back by 0 bases and J by 5 bases. CDR3 size: 13 residues. The V gene's germline CDR1 is DFQATT and CDR2 SNEGSKA (reference sequence). The chain's CDR3 is CSARDRGEETQYF. CDR3 DNA sequence: TGCAGTGCTAGAGATCGGGGGGAGGAGACCCAGTACTTC.